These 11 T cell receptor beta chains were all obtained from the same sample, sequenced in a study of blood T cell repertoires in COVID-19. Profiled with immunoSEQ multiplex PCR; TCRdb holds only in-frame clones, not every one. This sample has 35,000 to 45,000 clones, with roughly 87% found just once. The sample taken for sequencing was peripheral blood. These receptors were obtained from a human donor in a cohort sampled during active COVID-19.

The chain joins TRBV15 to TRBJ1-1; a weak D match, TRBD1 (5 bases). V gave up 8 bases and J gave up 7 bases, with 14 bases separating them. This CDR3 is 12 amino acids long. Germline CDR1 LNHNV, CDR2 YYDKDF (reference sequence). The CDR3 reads CATRRDRGEAFF. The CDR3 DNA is TGTGCCACCCGCCGCGATAGGGGTGAAGCTTTCTTT.

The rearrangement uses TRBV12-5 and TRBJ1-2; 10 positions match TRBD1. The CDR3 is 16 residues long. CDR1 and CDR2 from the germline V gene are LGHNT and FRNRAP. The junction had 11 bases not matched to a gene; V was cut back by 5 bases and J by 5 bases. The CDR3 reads CASGVTGTGEEYGYTF. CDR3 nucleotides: TGTGCTAGTGGTGTCACCGGGACAGGGGAGGAATATGGCTACACCTTC.

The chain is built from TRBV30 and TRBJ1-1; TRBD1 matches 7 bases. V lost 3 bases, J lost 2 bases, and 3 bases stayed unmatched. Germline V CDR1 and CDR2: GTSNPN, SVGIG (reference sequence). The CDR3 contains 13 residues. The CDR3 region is CAWSRQGNTEAFF. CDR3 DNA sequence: TGTGCCTGGAGCCGACAGGGTAACACTGAAGCTTTCTTT.

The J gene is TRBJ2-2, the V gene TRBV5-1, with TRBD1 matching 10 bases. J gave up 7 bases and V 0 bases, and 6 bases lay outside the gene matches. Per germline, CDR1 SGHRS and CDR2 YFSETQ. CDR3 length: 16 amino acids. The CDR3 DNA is TGCGCCAGCAGCTTGGTGACAGGGGGCGCAGGCGGGGAGCTGTTTTTT. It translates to CASSLVTGGAGGELFF.

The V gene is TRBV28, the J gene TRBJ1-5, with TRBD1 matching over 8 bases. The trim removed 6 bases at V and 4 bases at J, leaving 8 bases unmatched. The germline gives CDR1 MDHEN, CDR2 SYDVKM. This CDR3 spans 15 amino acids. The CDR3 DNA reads TGTGCCAGCAGGCCCCCGGGACAGGCGAATCAGCCCCAGCATTTT. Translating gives CASRPPGQANQPQHF. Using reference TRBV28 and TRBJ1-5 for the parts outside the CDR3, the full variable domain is DVKVTQSSRYLVKRTGEKVFLECVQDMDHENMFWYRQDPGLGLRLIYFSYDVKMKEKGDIPEGYSVSREKKERFSLILESASTNQTSMYLCASRPPGQANQPQHFGDGTRLSIL.

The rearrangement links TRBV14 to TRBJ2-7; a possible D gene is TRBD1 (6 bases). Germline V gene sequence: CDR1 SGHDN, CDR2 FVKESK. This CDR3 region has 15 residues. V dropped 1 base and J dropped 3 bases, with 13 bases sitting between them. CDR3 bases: TGTGCCAGCAGCCAAGGTACAGGGATTGGCTACGAGCAGTACTTC. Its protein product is CASSQGTGIGYEQYF. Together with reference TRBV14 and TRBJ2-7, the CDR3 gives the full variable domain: EAGVTQFPSHSVIEKGQTVTLRCDPISGHDNLYWYRRVMGKEIKFLLHFVKESKQDESGMPNNRFLAERTGGTYSTLKVQPAELEDSGVYFCASSQGTGIGYEQYFGPGTRLTVT.

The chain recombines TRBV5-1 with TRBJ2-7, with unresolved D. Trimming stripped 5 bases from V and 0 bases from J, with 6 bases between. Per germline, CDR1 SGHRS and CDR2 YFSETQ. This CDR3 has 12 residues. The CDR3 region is CASRGDSYEQYF. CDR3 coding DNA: TGCGCCAGCAGGGGCGACTCCTACGAGCAGTACTTC.

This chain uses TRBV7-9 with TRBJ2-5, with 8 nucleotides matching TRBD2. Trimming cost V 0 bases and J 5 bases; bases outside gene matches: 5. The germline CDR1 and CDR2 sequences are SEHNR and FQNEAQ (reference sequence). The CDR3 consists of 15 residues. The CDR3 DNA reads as TGTGCCAGCAGCTTAGCCGGGACTAGTGAGGAGACCCAGTACTTC. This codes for CASSLAGTSEETQYF.

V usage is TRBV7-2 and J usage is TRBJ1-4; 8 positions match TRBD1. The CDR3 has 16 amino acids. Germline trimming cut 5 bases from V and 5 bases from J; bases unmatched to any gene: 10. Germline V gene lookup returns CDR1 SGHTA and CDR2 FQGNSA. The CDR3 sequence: CASSPVGQGANEKLFF. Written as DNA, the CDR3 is TGTGCCAGCAGCCCCGTGGGTCAGGGGGCGAATGAAAAACTGTTTTTT.

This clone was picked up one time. This CDR3 is CSVESGYSNYGYTF. The CDR3 nucleotides read TGCAGCGTTGAATCGGGGTACTCTAACTATGGCTACACCTTC. V is TRBV29-1 and J is TRBJ1-2; no clear D. CDR3 length equals 14 residues. Per germline, CDR1 SQVTM and CDR2 ANQGSEA. Trimming removed 2 bases from V and 0 bases from J, with 10 bases in between.

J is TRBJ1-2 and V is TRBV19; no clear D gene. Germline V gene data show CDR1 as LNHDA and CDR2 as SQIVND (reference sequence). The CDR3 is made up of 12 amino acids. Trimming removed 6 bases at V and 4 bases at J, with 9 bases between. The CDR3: CASSPPGYGYTF. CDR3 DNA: TGTGCCAGTAGCCCCCCCGGCTATGGCTACACCTTC.